This is a list of T cell receptor beta chains from one sample in a study of blood T cell repertoires in COVID-19. Sequencing used immunoSEQ multiplex PCR; TCRdb keeps in-frame clones, though not all of them. The sample has 150,000 or so clones; roughly nine tenths are singletons. Sequencing input: peripheral blood. The receptors originated from a man in his 60s with acute or convalescent COVID-19. Both conserved end residues are trimmed from each CDR3. The order of the fields is J gene, V gene, clone size, CDR3 protein. Clone sizes are given selectively: once, few, many, or a class where the clone is expanded.

j_call: TRBJ1-2
v_call: TRBV3-1/TRBV3-2
clone_size: NA
cdr3_aa: ASRDGTKYGYT

j_call: TRBJ1-1
v_call: TRBV19
clone_size: NA
cdr3_aa: ASSLTGVNTEAF

j_call: TRBJ2-5
v_call: TRBV7-2
clone_size: NA
cdr3_aa: ASSWGPGLEETQY

j_call: TRBJ1-3
v_call: TRBV19
clone_size: NA
cdr3_aa: ASSGTRTAGNTIY

j_call: TRBJ1-1
v_call: TRBV2
clone_size: few
cdr3_aa: ASSEVSGRQGEAF

j_call: TRBJ2-1
v_call: TRBV29-1
clone_size: NA
cdr3_aa: SVEFGRGGNEQF

j_call: TRBJ2-5
v_call: TRBV6-6
clone_size: once
cdr3_aa: ASFATGSETQY

j_call: TRBJ1-3
v_call: TRBV10-3
clone_size: NA
cdr3_aa: AISDGMSSGNTIY

j_call: TRBJ2-5
v_call: TRBV10-3
clone_size: NA
cdr3_aa: AINRGQRETQY

j_call: TRBJ1-5
v_call: TRBV2
clone_size: NA
cdr3_aa: ASRGTENSNQPQH

j_call: TRBJ1-3
v_call: TRBV6-5
clone_size: NA
cdr3_aa: ASSRGQAGNTIY

j_call: TRBJ1-2
v_call: TRBV30
clone_size: NA
cdr3_aa: AWRVVAVYGYT

j_call: TRBJ1-1
v_call: TRBV6-5
clone_size: NA
cdr3_aa: ASSSTVNTEAF

j_call: TRBJ2-5
v_call: TRBV7-3
clone_size: NA
cdr3_aa: ASSSGETQY

j_call: TRBJ1-5
v_call: TRBV19
clone_size: once
cdr3_aa: ASSEGRGEPQH

j_call: TRBJ1-1
v_call: TRBV29-1
clone_size: NA
cdr3_aa: SVVGMNTEAF

j_call: TRBJ1-2
v_call: TRBV4-1
clone_size: NA
cdr3_aa: ASSQGVVQGNYGYT

j_call: TRBJ2-3
v_call: TRBV7-8
clone_size: NA
cdr3_aa: ASSWGPEFDTQY

j_call: TRBJ1-5
v_call: TRBV6-5
clone_size: few
cdr3_aa: ASRGLMNQPQH

j_call: TRBJ2-1
v_call: TRBV7-3
clone_size: NA
cdr3_aa: ASSPDRQPYNEQF

j_call: TRBJ2-7
v_call: TRBV10-3
clone_size: NA
cdr3_aa: AISESEGGSYEQY

j_call: TRBJ1-5
v_call: TRBV27
clone_size: few
cdr3_aa: ASSLYRGGQPQH

j_call: TRBJ1-6
v_call: TRBV5-1
clone_size: NA
cdr3_aa: ASSYGQGSGSPLH

j_call: TRBJ2-7
v_call: TRBV5-6
clone_size: NA
cdr3_aa: ASSSNGGSAYEQY

j_call: TRBJ1-3
v_call: TRBV14
clone_size: NA
cdr3_aa: ASSRMTGIGPTIY

j_call: TRBJ1-1
v_call: TRBV7-9
clone_size: once
cdr3_aa: ASSVRANTEAF

j_call: TRBJ2-5
v_call: TRBV10-3
clone_size: once
cdr3_aa: ASSAGGSETQY

j_call: TRBJ1-4
v_call: TRBV6-5
clone_size: NA
cdr3_aa: ASRDRGRSEKLF

j_call: TRBJ1-2
v_call: TRBV7-9
clone_size: once
cdr3_aa: ATQLGQGRRGYT

j_call: TRBJ1-1
v_call: TRBV18
clone_size: NA
cdr3_aa: ASSPVPGLRGTEAF

j_call: TRBJ1-4
v_call: TRBV10-3
clone_size: NA
cdr3_aa: AITGQPNEKLF

j_call: TRBJ2-3
v_call: TRBV24-1
clone_size: NA
cdr3_aa: ATSEPGHLVGTDTQY

j_call: TRBJ2-5
v_call: TRBV10-3
clone_size: many
cdr3_aa: AISEPGLRFD

j_call: TRBJ2-2
v_call: TRBV7-9
clone_size: few
cdr3_aa: ASSLPAAINTGELF